The TCR beta chain under discussion was sequenced for a study of shared T cell receptors in the human thymus. This CDR3 region has 15 residues. From germline, CDR1 is MNHNY and CDR2 SVGAGI (reference sequence). V shed 5 bases, J shed 5 bases, and the junction held 11 bases outside the gene matches. Some clones are missing from TCRdb's copy, which holds only in-frame ones; the method was immunoSEQ multiplex PCR. Counted here are about 380,000 clones, 95% occurring once; the ten biggest clones make up approximately 0.018%. The source of this sequence is a human donor. Material for sequencing was thymocytes. The chain uses TRBV6-6 and TRBJ2-5; TRBD1 agrees at 7 bases. Written as DNA, the CDR3 is TGTGCCAGCAGTGACTACTCTCGAGGGGGCGAGACCCAGTACTTC. It specifies CASSDYSRGGETQYF.